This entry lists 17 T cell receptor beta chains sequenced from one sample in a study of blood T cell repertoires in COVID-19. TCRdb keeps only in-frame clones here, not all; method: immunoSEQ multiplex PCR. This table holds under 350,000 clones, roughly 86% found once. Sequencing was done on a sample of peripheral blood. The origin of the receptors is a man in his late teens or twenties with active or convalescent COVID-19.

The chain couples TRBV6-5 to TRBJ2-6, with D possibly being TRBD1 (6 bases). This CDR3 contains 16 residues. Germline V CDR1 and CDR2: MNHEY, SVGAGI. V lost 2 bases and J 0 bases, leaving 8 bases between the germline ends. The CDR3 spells CASSYRDNSGANVLTF. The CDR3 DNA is TGTGCCAGCAGTTACCGGGACAACTCTGGGGCCAACGTCCTGACTTTC.

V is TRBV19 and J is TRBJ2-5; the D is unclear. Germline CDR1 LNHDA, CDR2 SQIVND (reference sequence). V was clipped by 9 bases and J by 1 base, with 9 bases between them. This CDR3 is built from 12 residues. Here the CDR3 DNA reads TGTGCCAGAAACGGCGGCCAAGAGACCCAGTACTTC. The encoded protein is CARNGGQETQYF.

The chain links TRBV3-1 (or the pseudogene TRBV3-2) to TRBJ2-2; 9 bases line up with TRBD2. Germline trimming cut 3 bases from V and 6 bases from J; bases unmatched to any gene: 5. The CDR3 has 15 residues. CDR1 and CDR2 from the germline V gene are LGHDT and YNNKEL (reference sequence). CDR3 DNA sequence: TGTGCCAGCAGCCAGTTAGCGGGAGTGTCCGGGGAGCTGTTTTTT. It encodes CASSQLAGVSGELFF.

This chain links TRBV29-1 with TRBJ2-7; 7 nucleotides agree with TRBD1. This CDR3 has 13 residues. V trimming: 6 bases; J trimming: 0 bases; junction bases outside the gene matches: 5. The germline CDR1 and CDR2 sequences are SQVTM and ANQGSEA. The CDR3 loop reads CSVDGDSSYEQYF. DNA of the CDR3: TGCAGCGTGGACGGGGACAGCTCCTACGAGCAGTACTTC.

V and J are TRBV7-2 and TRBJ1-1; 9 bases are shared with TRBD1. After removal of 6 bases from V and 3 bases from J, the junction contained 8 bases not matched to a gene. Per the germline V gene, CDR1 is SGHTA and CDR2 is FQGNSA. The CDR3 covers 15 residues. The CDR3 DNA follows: TGTGCCAGCAGTTCGCGACAGGGGGGGTACACTGAAGCTTTCTTT. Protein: CASSSRQGGYTEAFF.

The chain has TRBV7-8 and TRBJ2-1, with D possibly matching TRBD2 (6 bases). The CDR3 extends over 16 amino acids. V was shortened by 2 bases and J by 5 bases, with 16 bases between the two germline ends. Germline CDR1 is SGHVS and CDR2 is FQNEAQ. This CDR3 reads CASSLIGPSADNEQFF. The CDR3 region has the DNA TGTGCCAGCAGCTTAATAGGTCCTAGCGCCGACAATGAGCAGTTCTTC.

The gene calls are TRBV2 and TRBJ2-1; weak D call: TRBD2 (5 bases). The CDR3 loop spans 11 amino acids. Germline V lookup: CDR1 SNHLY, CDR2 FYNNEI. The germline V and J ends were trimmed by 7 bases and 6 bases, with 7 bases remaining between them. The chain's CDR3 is CASTRVNEQFF. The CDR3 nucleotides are TGTGCCAGCACGAGGGTCAATGAGCAGTTCTTC. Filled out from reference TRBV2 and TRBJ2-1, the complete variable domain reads EPEVTQTPSHQVTQMGQEVILRCVPISNHLYFYWYRQILGQKVEFLVSFYNNEISEKSEIFDDQFSVERPDGSNFTLKIRSTKLEDSAMYFCASTRVNEQFFGPGTRLTVL.

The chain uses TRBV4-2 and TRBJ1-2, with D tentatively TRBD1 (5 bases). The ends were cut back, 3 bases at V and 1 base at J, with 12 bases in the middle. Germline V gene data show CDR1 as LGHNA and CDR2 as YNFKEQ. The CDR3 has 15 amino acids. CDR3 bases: TGTGCCAGCAGCCACGACAGCCCCCTTAACTATGGCTACACCTTC. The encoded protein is CASSHDSPLNYGYTF.

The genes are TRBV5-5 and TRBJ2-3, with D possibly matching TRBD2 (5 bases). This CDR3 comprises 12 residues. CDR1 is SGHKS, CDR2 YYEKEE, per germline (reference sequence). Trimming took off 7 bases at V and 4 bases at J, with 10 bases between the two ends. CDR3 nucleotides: TGTGCCAGCCAACGGGAAGCAGATACGCAGTATTTT. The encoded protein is CASQREADTQYF.

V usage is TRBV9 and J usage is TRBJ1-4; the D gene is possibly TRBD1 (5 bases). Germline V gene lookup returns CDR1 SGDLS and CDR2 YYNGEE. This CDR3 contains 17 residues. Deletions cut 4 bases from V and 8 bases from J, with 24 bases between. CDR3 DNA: TGTGCCAGCAGCCCAAGTCCACCCCAGGGTCTCCGGGAAAAACTGTTTTTT. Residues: CASSPSPPQGLREKLFF.

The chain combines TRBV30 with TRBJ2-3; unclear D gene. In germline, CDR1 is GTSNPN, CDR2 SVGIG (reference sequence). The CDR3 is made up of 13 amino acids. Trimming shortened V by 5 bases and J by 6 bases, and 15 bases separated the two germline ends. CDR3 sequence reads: CAWEKVSRDTQYF. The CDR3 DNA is TGTGCCTGGGAAAAGGTTTCCAGGGATACGCAGTATTTT. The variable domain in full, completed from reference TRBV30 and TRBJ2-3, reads SQTIHQWPATLVQPVGSPLSLECTVEGTSNPNLYWYRQAAGRGLQLLFYSVGIGQISSEVPQNLSASRPQDRQFILSSKKLLLSDSGFYLCAWEKVSRDTQYFGPGTRLTVL.

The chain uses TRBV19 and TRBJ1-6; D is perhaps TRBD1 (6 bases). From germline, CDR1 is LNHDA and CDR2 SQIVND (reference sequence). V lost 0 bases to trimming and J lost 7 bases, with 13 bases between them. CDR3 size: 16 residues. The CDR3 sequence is CASSIDLGQGNSPLHF. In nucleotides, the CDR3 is TGTGCCAGTAGTATAGATTTGGGCCAGGGGAATTCACCCCTCCACTTT. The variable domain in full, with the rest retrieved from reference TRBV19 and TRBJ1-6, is DGGITQSPKYLFRKEGQNVTLSCEQNLNHDAMYWYRQDPGQGLRLIYYSQIVNDFQKGDIAEGYSVSREKKESFPLTVTSAQKNPTAFYLCASSIDLGQGNSPLHFGNGTRLTVT.

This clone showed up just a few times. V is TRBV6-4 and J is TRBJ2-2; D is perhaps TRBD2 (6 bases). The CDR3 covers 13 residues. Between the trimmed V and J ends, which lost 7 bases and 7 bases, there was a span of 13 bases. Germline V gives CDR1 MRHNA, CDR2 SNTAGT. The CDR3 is CASKPGTFGELFF. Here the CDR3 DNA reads TGTGCCAGCAAGCCAGGGACTTTCGGGGAGCTGTTTTTT.

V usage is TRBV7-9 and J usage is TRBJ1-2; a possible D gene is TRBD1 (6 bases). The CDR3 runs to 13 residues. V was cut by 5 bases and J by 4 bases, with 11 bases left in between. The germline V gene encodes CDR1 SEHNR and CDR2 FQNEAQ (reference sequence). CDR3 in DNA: TGTGCCAGCAGCGCGACAGGTTTCTATGGCTACACCTTC. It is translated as CASSATGFYGYTF.

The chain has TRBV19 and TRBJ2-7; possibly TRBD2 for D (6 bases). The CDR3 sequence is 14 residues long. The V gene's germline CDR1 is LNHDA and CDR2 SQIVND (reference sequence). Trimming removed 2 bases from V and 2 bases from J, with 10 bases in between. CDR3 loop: CASSISGGAYEQYF. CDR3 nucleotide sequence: TGTGCCAGTAGTATATCTGGAGGGGCCTACGAGCAGTACTTC. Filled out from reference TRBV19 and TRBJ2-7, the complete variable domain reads DGGITQSPKYLFRKEGQNVTLSCEQNLNHDAMYWYRQDPGQGLRLIYYSQIVNDFQKGDIAEGYSVSREKKESFPLTVTSAQKNPTAFYLCASSISGGAYEQYFGPGTRLTVT.

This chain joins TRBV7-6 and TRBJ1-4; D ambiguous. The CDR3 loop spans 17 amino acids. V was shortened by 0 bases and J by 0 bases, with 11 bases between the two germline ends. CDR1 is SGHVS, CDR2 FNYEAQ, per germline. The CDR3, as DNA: TGTGCCAGCAGCTTAGCGGCTCGGGTCTCAACTAATGAAAAACTGTTTTTT. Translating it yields CASSLAARVSTNEKLFF.

CDR3 sequence reads: CASNRRGYFTEAFF. The CDR3 DNA follows: TGTGCCAGTAACCGTAGAGGGTATTTCACTGAAGCTTTCTTT. The rearrangement links TRBV19 to TRBJ1-1; D is ambiguous. Trimming removed 7 bases from V and 4 bases from J, with 16 bases in between. CDR3 length equals 14 residues. Germline lookup yields CDR1 LNHDA and CDR2 SQIVND (reference sequence).